The source of this T cell receptor (beta chain) is a study of shared clonotypes between healthy human individuals. Points from the study as a whole: Only blood was sampled, and tissue TCR repertoires likely differ from blood ones.

Sorted-subset replicate PCRs used 200 ng DNA, approximately 27,000 T cell genomes. Clones were sequenced by immunoSEQ multiplex PCR, and TCRdb holds only the in-frame ones, with some missing. The sample contains some 1,900,000 clones, about 95% of which appear only once. Positively selected for CCR7, the CD45RO-negative cells used as naive CD8 cells excluded terminally differentiated effector memory CD45RA+ cells. Nashville, Tennessee was home to all donors, who were Caucasian adults. As to this clone: Its specificity is unknown.

Germline-derived CDR1 and CDR2 are SNHLY and FYNNEI. V lost 4 bases, J lost 10 bases, and 17 bases lay in between. The CDR3 extends over 13 amino acids. The chain couples TRBV2 to TRBJ2-7; maybe TRBD2 (5 bases). The material sequenced was naive CD8+ T cells sorted from blood. This clonotype was sampled from a man aged 18 to 35 in good health. CDR3 sequence (DNA): TGTGCCAGCAGTGGAGGGCTATGGGCTCACCAGTACTTC. Translating gives CASSGGLWAHQYF.